Listed below are T cell receptor beta chains from one sample, sequenced in a study of T cells in Graves' hyperthyroidism and ophthalmopathy. Using its own MiXCR run on the multiplex PCR reads, TCRdb lists one record per CDR3 protein. The data contain hundreds of thousands of distinct CDR3 sequences, 15% to 19% of them singletons. The sequenced sample was blood. The source is a young woman with Graves' hyperthyroidism. Each CDR3 is given without its conserved first and last residue. Each record gives: D gene, V gene, J gene, CDR3 protein. The D gene is left open where the match is weak.

>-|TRBV28|TRBJ2-7
ASSLGSTPITYEQY
>TRBD2|TRBV24-1|TRBJ2-1
ATSDSGAGGGNEQF
>-|TRBV5-1|TRBJ2-7
ASSYQITYEQY
>-|TRBV6-6|TRBJ2-7
ASSYSEGLGYEQY
>TRBD2|TRBV12-3/TRBV12-4|TRBJ2-7
ASSSSGRSGEQY
>TRBD2|TRBV5-1|TRBJ2-3
ASSFLRGGRGSTDTQY
>-|TRBV2|TRBJ1-5
ASSSSVPNQPQH
>-|TRBV5-1|TRBJ2-3
ASSTGTDTQY
>TRBD1|TRBV12-3/TRBV12-4|TRBJ2-7
ASSFTGAREQY
>-|TRBV20-1|TRBJ1-4
SASRGTNEKLF
>-|TRBV20-1|TRBJ2-3
SAKDGFSTDTQY
>TRBD1|TRBV20-1|TRBJ1-2
SARRQGGNGYT
>-|TRBV3-1|TRBJ2-3
ASSPGDSQY
>-|TRBV30|TRBJ1-5
AWSPSRNQPQH
>-|TRBV6-5|TRBJ1-6
ASSYSGGPLSPLH
>-|TRBV2|TRBJ1-4
ASSDDRKGKLF
>TRBD1|TRBV5-1|TRBJ2-7
ASRDRGHHEQY
>TRBD1|TRBV6-1|TRBJ1-2
ASSNDRDDGYT
>-|TRBV3-1|TRBJ1-2
ASSQDTQLYT
>-|TRBV7-8|TRBJ2-7
ASSYGTAGYEQY
>TRBD1|TRBV5-6|TRBJ1-2
ASSKRRRDSHGYT
>-|TRBV6-1|TRBJ1-4
ASNVGPYEKLF
>TRBD2|TRBV4-2|TRBJ2-3
ASSPSGLVGDTQY
>-|TRBV12-5|TRBJ2-1
ASGYDNEQF
>-|TRBV7-3|TRBJ2-7
ASSLTRGNYEQY
>-|TRBV7-6|TRBJ2-1
ASSRRGPPWNEQF
>-|TRBV10-3|TRBJ1-4
AISEEAVREKLF
>TRBD2|TRBV7-2|TRBJ2-3
ASRKRGALTDTQY
>-|TRBV10-3|TRBJ1-5
AVAESGNQPQH
>-|TRBV7-9|TRBJ2-5
ASSLSGAQETQY
>TRBD2|TRBV19|TRBJ2-2
ASSMGWMMGGITGELF
>-|TRBV12-3/TRBV12-4|TRBJ2-1
AITGSSYNEQF
>-|TRBV20-1|TRBJ2-1
SARSLAHEQF
>TRBD1|TRBV6-1|TRBJ1-4
ASSVQGFGEKLF
>-|TRBV3-1|TRBJ1-5
ASSESWSNQPQH
>-|TRBV5-1|TRBJ2-7
ASSSTTIPSYEQY
>TRBD1|TRBV5-6|TRBJ2-1
ASSGGTGTYNEQF
>TRBD2|TRBV5-1|TRBJ2-2
ASSLASGDGELF
>TRBD1|TRBV29-1|TRBJ1-1
SAGQGRNTEAF
>-|TRBV19|TRBJ2-1
ASSGGGGARNEQF
>TRBD2|TRBV5-1|TRBJ2-1
ASSLGLAGTYNEQF
>-|TRBV3-1|TRBJ2-4
ASSRTMKNIQY
>-|TRBV7-9|TRBJ2-5
ASSLIALHVPQY
>-|TRBV3-1|TRBJ2-7
ASSQDGEQY
>-|TRBV3-1|TRBJ2-1
ASSQQYWQF
>TRBD1|TRBV11-2|TRBJ1-5
ASSQTGSDQPQH
>-|TRBV12-3/TRBV12-4|TRBJ2-2
ASSPLRDAITGELF
>-|TRBV11-2|TRBJ2-2
ASSLEWNTGELF
>-|TRBV28|TRBJ1-5
ASSFAGQPQH
>-|TRBV7-9|TRBJ1-1
ASSGRGGNTEAF